The rows below give T cell receptor beta chains drawn from one sample of a study of T cell responses to AZD1222 COVID-19 vaccine. Only in-frame clones appear in the TCRdb table, and some are missing; sequencing was by immunoSEQ multiplex PCR. Among around 54,000 clones listed, 80% to 90% were seen once. Sequenced here: peripheral blood, sampled 28 days after the second AZD1222 dose. The receptors stem from an adult who received the AZD1222 COVID-19 vaccine. CDR3s include the opening cysteine and the closing phenylalanine or tryptophan. D genes are given only for firm matches. Where a row states a size, it is once, few, many or the class of an expanded clone; other rows omit it.

d_gene: -
j_gene: TRBJ1-1
abundance: -
v_gene: TRBV7-9
CDR3nt: TGTGCCAGCAGCTTAGGGCCGGGCAACACTGAAGCTTTCTTT
CDR3aa: CASSLGPGNTEAFF

d_gene: -
j_gene: TRBJ1-1
abundance: -
v_gene: TRBV19
CDR3nt: TGTGCCAGTACTATCGGGACGTATAACACTGAAGCTTTCTTT
CDR3aa: CASTIGTYNTEAFF

d_gene: -
j_gene: TRBJ1-5
abundance: -
v_gene: TRBV28
CDR3nt: TGTGCCAGCAGTTCGGGCGGTAGCAATCAGCCCCAGCATTTT
CDR3aa: CASSSGGSNQPQHF

d_gene: TRBD1
j_gene: TRBJ2-2
abundance: medium-sized
v_gene: TRBV7-6
CDR3nt: TGTGCCAGCAGCCAGGGACAGGGGGCGATCGGGGAGCTGTTTTTT
CDR3aa: CASSQGQGAIGELFF

d_gene: TRBD2
j_gene: TRBJ2-3
abundance: -
v_gene: TRBV2
CDR3nt: TGTGCCAGCAGTGAACGGGCTAGCGGAGCCACAGATACGCAGTATTTT
CDR3aa: CASSERASGATDTQYF

d_gene: TRBD1
j_gene: TRBJ1-5
abundance: -
v_gene: TRBV28
CDR3nt: TGTGCCAGCAGTGAAGAGGGGACAGGGGTCCGATCCCAGCATTTT
CDR3aa: CASSEEGTGVRSQHF

d_gene: TRBD1
j_gene: TRBJ2-7
abundance: -
v_gene: TRBV28
CDR3nt: TGTGCCAGCAGTTCTCCGGGACAGGGAGAGGACGAGCAGTACTTC
CDR3aa: CASSSPGQGEDEQYF

d_gene: -
j_gene: TRBJ1-1
abundance: once
v_gene: TRBV6-5
CDR3nt: TGTGCCAGCAGTTACTCGTACAGAATGAACACTGAAGCTTTCTTT
CDR3aa: CASSYSYRMNTEAFF

d_gene: -
j_gene: TRBJ2-3
abundance: -
v_gene: TRBV18
CDR3nt: TGTGCCAGCTCACCATCTAACGGAGATACGCAGTATTTT
CDR3aa: CASSPSNGDTQYF

d_gene: -
j_gene: TRBJ2-2
abundance: -
v_gene: TRBV6-1
CDR3nt: TGTGCCAGCAGTGAAGCTGCGCAATTCACCGGGGAGCTGTTTTTT
CDR3aa: CASSEAAQFTGELFF

d_gene: TRBD2
j_gene: TRBJ2-7
abundance: once
v_gene: TRBV7-2
CDR3nt: TGTGCCAGCAGCTCCAGTAGTGGACTAGCGGGGGGCGAGCAGTACTTC
CDR3aa: CASSSSSGLAGGEQYF

d_gene: TRBD2
j_gene: TRBJ2-3
abundance: -
v_gene: TRBV7-3
CDR3nt: TGTGCCAGCAGCCCTGGGGCAGCGGGAGGCACAGATACGCAGTATTTT
CDR3aa: CASSPGAAGGTDTQYF

d_gene: -
j_gene: TRBJ1-2
abundance: -
v_gene: TRBV6-1
CDR3nt: TGTGCCAGCAGTGACGTTGTGTCCAATGGCTACACCTTC
CDR3aa: CASSDVVSNGYTF

d_gene: TRBD1
j_gene: TRBJ2-7
abundance: -
v_gene: TRBV2
CDR3nt: TGTGCCAGTCCGCAAGGTGGGCAGGGGGCTATCGAGCAGTACTTC
CDR3aa: CASPQGGQGAIEQYF

d_gene: -
j_gene: TRBJ2-5
abundance: -
v_gene: TRBV27
CDR3nt: TGTGCCAGCAGTTTCTCTTTCCGCCCACAAGAGACCCAGTACTTC
CDR3aa: CASSFSFRPQETQYF

d_gene: -
j_gene: TRBJ1-5
abundance: -
v_gene: TRBV2
CDR3nt: TGTGCCAGCAGCCAGGGCTCCCGGAGCAATCAGCCCCAGCATTTT
CDR3aa: CASSQGSRSNQPQHF

d_gene: -
j_gene: TRBJ2-5
abundance: -
v_gene: TRBV28
CDR3nt: TGTGCCAGCAGTTTAAGTGGGCCAGGACTAGAGACCCAGTACTTC
CDR3aa: CASSLSGPGLETQYF

d_gene: -
j_gene: TRBJ1-3
abundance: -
v_gene: TRBV9
CDR3nt: TGTGCCAGCAGCGCTGAGACCCACTCTGGAAACACCATATATTTT
CDR3aa: CASSAETHSGNTIYF

d_gene: -
j_gene: TRBJ2-7
abundance: -
v_gene: TRBV5-1
CDR3nt: TGCGCCAGCAGCGAGTCCTACGAGCAGTACTTC
CDR3aa: CASSESYEQYF

d_gene: -
j_gene: TRBJ2-1
abundance: -
v_gene: TRBV9
CDR3nt: TGTGCCAGCAGCGTAGGCCCGGGGCGATCTAATGAGCAGTTCTTC
CDR3aa: CASSVGPGRSNEQFF

d_gene: TRBD1
j_gene: TRBJ2-6
abundance: medium-sized
v_gene: TRBV6-4
CDR3nt: TGTGCCAGCAGTGACTCGACAGGGGGCTCTGGGGCCAACGTCCTGACTTTC
CDR3aa: CASSDSTGGSGANVLTF

d_gene: TRBD1
j_gene: TRBJ1-5
abundance: -
v_gene: TRBV7-2
CDR3nt: TGTGCCAGCCGGACAGGGGGTTATAGCAATCAGCCCCAGCATTTT
CDR3aa: CASRTGGYSNQPQHF

d_gene: -
j_gene: TRBJ2-3
abundance: -
v_gene: TRBV24-1
CDR3nt: TGTGCCACCAGTGACACCATCAGGGGTACGCAGTATTTT
CDR3aa: CATSDTIRGTQYF

d_gene: -
j_gene: TRBJ1-6
abundance: -
v_gene: TRBV11-2
CDR3nt: TGTGCCAGCAGCTTATATACCAAGAATTCACCCCTCCACTTT
CDR3aa: CASSLYTKNSPLHF

d_gene: -
j_gene: TRBJ1-2
abundance: -
v_gene: TRBV5-1
CDR3nt: TGCGCCAGCAGCTTGGAGGGAAGAGCTAACTATGGCTACACCTTC
CDR3aa: CASSLEGRANYGYTF

d_gene: -
j_gene: TRBJ2-3
abundance: -
v_gene: TRBV3-1/TRBV3-2
CDR3nt: TGTGCCAGCAGTCCCCCGGGACTTATGGGAGATACGCAGTATTTT
CDR3aa: CASSPPGLMGDTQYF

d_gene: -
j_gene: TRBJ2-2
abundance: -
v_gene: TRBV5-1
CDR3nt: TGCGCCAGCAGCTTTGGGGGTAACACCGGGGAGCTGTTTTTT
CDR3aa: CASSFGGNTGELFF

d_gene: TRBD1
j_gene: TRBJ2-2
abundance: -
v_gene: TRBV28
CDR3nt: TGTGCCAGCAGTCCCTGGACAGGGGCGGCCGGGGAGCTGTTTTTT
CDR3aa: CASSPWTGAAGELFF

d_gene: -
j_gene: TRBJ2-1
abundance: -
v_gene: TRBV4-2
CDR3nt: TGTGCCAGCAGCCAAGGGGACGCATCACCCCATGAGCAGTTCTTC
CDR3aa: CASSQGDASPHEQFF

d_gene: -
j_gene: TRBJ1-2
abundance: -
v_gene: TRBV24-1
CDR3nt: TGTGCCACCAGTGATTCCACAGGGTCCCACTATGGCTACACCTTC
CDR3aa: CATSDSTGSHYGYTF

d_gene: TRBD1
j_gene: TRBJ1-2
abundance: -
v_gene: TRBV4-3
CDR3nt: TGCGCCAGCAGCCAAGATTCTCAGGGGGCGGCAGCTCGTGGCTACACCTTC
CDR3aa: CASSQDSQGAAARGYTF

d_gene: TRBD1
j_gene: TRBJ2-1
abundance: -
v_gene: TRBV5-4
CDR3nt: TGTGCCACCGCTTTAGGGACAGGGGGCTTCTATGAGCAGTTCTTC
CDR3aa: CATALGTGGFYEQFF

d_gene: -
j_gene: TRBJ1-4
abundance: -
v_gene: TRBV28
CDR3nt: TGTGCCAGCAACTCCGGGGATAATGAAAAACTGTTTTTT
CDR3aa: CASNSGDNEKLFF

d_gene: -
j_gene: TRBJ1-6
abundance: once
v_gene: TRBV14
CDR3nt: TGTGCCAGCAGCCCGACCCGAACTTTCAATTCACCCCTCCACTTT
CDR3aa: CASSPTRTFNSPLHF

d_gene: -
j_gene: TRBJ2-5
abundance: -
v_gene: TRBV7-2
CDR3nt: TGTGCCAGCAGCTTAGGGCCAGAGACCCAGTACTTC
CDR3aa: CASSLGPETQYF

d_gene: -
j_gene: TRBJ1-1
abundance: -
v_gene: TRBV27
CDR3nt: TGTGCCAGCACCGCCTTAGGGCGGGGGGGCACTGAAGCTTTCTTT
CDR3aa: CASTALGRGGTEAFF

d_gene: -
j_gene: TRBJ1-5
abundance: -
v_gene: TRBV18
CDR3nt: TGTGCCAGCTCACCCCGCAATCAGCCCCAGCATTTT
CDR3aa: CASSPRNQPQHF

d_gene: -
j_gene: TRBJ1-3
abundance: -
v_gene: TRBV6-5
CDR3nt: TGTGCCACGCGGAGAGACTGGACGTCTGGAAACACCATATATTTT
CDR3aa: CATRRDWTSGNTIYF

d_gene: -
j_gene: TRBJ2-2
abundance: -
v_gene: TRBV4-1
CDR3nt: TGCGCCAGCAGCCAAGATTTACGGGGGCCTACGATAAGGGAGCTGTTTTTT
CDR3aa: CASSQDLRGPTIRELFF

d_gene: -
j_gene: TRBJ2-1
abundance: -
v_gene: TRBV12-3/TRBV12-4
CDR3nt: TGTGCCAGCAGTTTAGTTCAGGGAAATGAGCAGTTCTTC
CDR3aa: CASSLVQGNEQFF

d_gene: -
j_gene: TRBJ1-6
abundance: -
v_gene: TRBV6-1
CDR3nt: TGTGCCAGCAGTGAAGCGATTCAAGCACCCCTCCACTTT
CDR3aa: CASSEAIQAPLHF

d_gene: TRBD2
j_gene: TRBJ2-7
abundance: -
v_gene: TRBV20-1
CDR3nt: TGCAGTGCTAGTTCCCCTGGGCGGGAGAGCTACGAGCAGTACTTC
CDR3aa: CSASSPGRESYEQYF